This T cell receptor (beta chain) was profiled in a study of OX40 agonist ivuxolimab in advanced cancers. Trimming took off 7 bases at V and 11 bases at J, with 20 bases between the two ends. The CDR3 extends over 12 amino acids. Germline V CDR1 and CDR2: SQVTM, ANQGSEA. Measured with immunoSEQ multiplex PCR; TCRdb has only the in-frame clones, and not every one. The sample carries 45,000 to 60,000 clones, 83% recorded once. V is TRBV29-1 and J is TRBJ2-5, with D tentatively TRBD2 (5 bases). The sample was CD4+ or CD8+ T cells sorted from blood, taken in a trial of the OX40 agonist ivuxolimab. The TCR sequence derives from an adult with an advanced solid tumor such as melanoma, head and neck, liver or kidney cancer. CDR3 region: CSASGLAGEQYF. The DNA for the CDR3 is TGCAGCGCGAGCGGACTGGCTGGGGAGCAGTACTTC.